The 14 T cell receptor beta chains below were found in one sample sequenced in a study of cytomegalovirus exposure and HLA in healthy donors. The primer mix had 60 Vbeta and 13 Jbeta primers. The table came from immunoSEQ multiplex PCR; TCRdb's copy has only in-frame clones and leaves some out. Of 130,000 to 150,000 clones in the sample, 76% were seen once. Sequencing input: PBMCs. These receptors were taken from a young man in good health and CMV-seronegative.

The chain combines TRBV10-1 with TRBJ2-1, with TRBD2 identical over 9 bases. The germline V gene encodes CDR1 WNHNN and CDR2 SYGVQD (reference sequence). J gave up 6 bases and V 3 bases, and 9 bases lay outside the gene matches. The CDR3 is 16 residues long. CDR3 in amino acids: CASSDPRAGGSNEQFF. CDR3 DNA: TGCGCCAGCAGTGACCCCCGAGCGGGAGGATCCAATGAGCAGTTCTTC.

The V call is TRBV11-3, the J call TRBJ1-5; the D is unclear. V dropped 1 base and J dropped 7 bases, with 11 bases sitting between them. The CDR3 length is 14 residues. CDR1 is SGHNT, CDR2 YENEEA, per germline. CDR3 bases: TGTGCCAGCAGCTTAGTAGGGAGCGGCCAGCCCCAGCATTTT. Amino acid sequence: CASSLVGSGQPQHF.

This sequence joins TRBV13 and TRBJ1-2; no clear D. The V end lost 0 bases, the J end lost 2 bases, and 7 bases lay between the germline ends. The CDR3 contains 14 residues. The germline gives CDR1 PRHDT, CDR2 FYEKMQ (reference sequence). In DNA form, the CDR3 reads TGTGCCAGCAGCTTAGGGGGCGAAAACTATGGCTACACCTTC. Protein product: CASSLGGENYGYTF.

The J gene is TRBJ2-5, the V gene TRBV5-5; D uncertain. The CDR3 has 12 amino acids. Germline-derived CDR1 and CDR2 are SGHKS and YYEKEE (reference sequence). The V gene lost 4 bases and the J gene lost 5 bases, with 9 bases spanning the gap. The CDR3 protein is CASSQTRETQYF. For the CDR3, the DNA is TGTGCCAGCAGCCAAACCCGGGAGACCCAGTACTTC.

The genes are TRBV19 and TRBJ2-3; a weak D match, TRBD2 (6 bases). CDR1 and CDR2 from the germline V gene are LNHDA and SQIVND (reference sequence). V lost 4 bases and J lost 2, with 13 bases in between. This CDR3 has 15 amino acids. CDR3: CASSTAGPTTDTQYF. For the CDR3, the DNA is TGTGCCAGTAGTACGGCGGGACCTACCACAGATACGCAGTATTTT.

There are a few counts of this clone. The CDR3 DNA reads as TGTGCCTGGAATCGGGTAGAGGACTATGGCTACACCTTC. Protein product: CAWNRVEDYGYTF. J is TRBJ1-2 and V is TRBV30; D unresolved. In germline, CDR1 is GTSNPN, CDR2 SVGIG (reference sequence). V was trimmed by 4 bases and J by 3 bases, leaving 12 bases between them. The CDR3 covers 13 residues.

Points on this clone: No conserved phenylalanine or tryptophan ends this CDR3, so it is likely a read error. The chain combines TRBV27 with TRBJ1-2; 7 positions match TRBD1. The junction had 9 bases not matched to a gene; V was cut back by 1 base and J by 4 bases. The CDR3 contains 16 residues. From germline, CDR1 is MNHEY and CDR2 SMNVEV (reference sequence). CDR3 nucleotide sequence: TGTGCCAGCAGTTTATTAGGCCGACAGGGTCTCTATGGCTACACCCTC. It translates to CASSLLGRQGLYGYTL.

CDR3: CASSPVRGGAGPYNEQFF. DNA for the CDR3: TGTGCCAGCAGCCCGGTGCGCGGGGGGGCGGGCCCCTACAATGAGCAGTTCTTC. The V gene is TRBV11-2, the J gene TRBJ2-1, with 9 bases that match TRBD2. Trimming removed 5 bases from V and 2 bases from J; junction bases left unmatched: 13. Germline V lookup: CDR1 SGHAT, CDR2 FQNNGV. There are 18 residues in the CDR3.

The rearrangement uses TRBV7-9 and TRBJ1-2, with 8 nucleotides matching TRBD1. The CDR3 spans 16 residues. CDR1 is SEHNR and CDR2 is FQNEAQ in the germline V gene (reference sequence). Trimming at V came to 2 bases and at J to 1 base, leaving 6 bases not matched to a gene. In DNA, the CDR3 is TGTGCCAGCAGCTTATTCCAGGGGGCTAGTAACTATGGCTACACCTTC. As protein: CASSLFQGASNYGYTF. The entire variable domain, with the rest obtained from reference TRBV7-9 and TRBJ1-2, is as follows: DTGVSQNPRHKITKRGQNVTFRCDPISEHNRLYWYRQTLGQGPEFLTYFQNEAQLEKSRLLSDRFSAERPKGSFSTLEIQRTEQGDSAMYLCASSLFQGASNYGYTFGSGTRLTVV.

The chain recombines TRBV11-3 with TRBJ1-1, with D possibly TRBD1 on 5 matching bases. The V end was cut by 0 bases, the J end by 5 bases, with 7 bases between. The germline gives CDR1 SGHNT, CDR2 YENEEA. This CDR3 spans 13 amino acids. The CDR3 DNA reads TGTGCCAGCAGCTTAGAGACAGCTACTGAAGCTTTCTTT. It is translated as CASSLETATEAFF. Supplemented by reference TRBV11-3 and TRBJ1-1, the full variable domain reads EAGVVQSPRYKIIEKKQPVAFWCNPISGHNTLYWYLQNLGQGPELLIRYENEEAVDDSQLPKDRFSAERLKGVDSTLKIQPAELGDSAVYLCASSLETATEAFFGQGTRLTVV.

V is TRBV19 and J is TRBJ1-4; 9 nucleotides line up with TRBD1. V shed 5 bases, J shed 8 bases, and the junction held 6 bases outside the gene matches. This CDR3 is 14 amino acids long. Per germline, CDR1 LNHDA and CDR2 SQIVND (reference sequence). The chain's CDR3 is CASSAGQGREKLFF. CDR3 bases: TGTGCCAGTAGTGCGGGACAGGGACGAGAAAAACTGTTTTTT.

The chain's CDR3 is CATLGGLAGGYEQFF. The DNA for the CDR3 is TGTGCCACCCTCGGTGGACTAGCGGGAGGGTATGAGCAGTTCTTC. V gene TRBV6-1 combines with J gene TRBJ2-1; 15 bases line up with TRBD2. V was pared by 10 bases and J by 8 bases, with 9 bases of the junction left unmatched. CDR3 size: 15 residues. Per the germline V gene, CDR1 is MNHNS and CDR2 is SASEGT.

A few counts support this clone. The V gene is TRBV4-1, the J gene TRBJ2-5, with 12 bases fitting TRBD2. Germline V gene sequence: CDR1 MGHRA, CDR2 YSYEKL. V gave up 2 bases and J gave up 2 bases; unmatched junction bases: 0. This CDR3 is 15 amino acids long. The DNA of the CDR3 is TGCGCCAGCAGCCAACTAGCGGGGGGGCAAGAGACCCAGTACTTC. Translation: CASSQLAGGQETQYF.

V gene TRBV20-1 combines with J gene TRBJ1-3; D is ambiguous. V shed 1 base and J shed 8 bases, with 6 bases lying between them. The length of the CDR3 is 11 residues. Germline CDR1 reads DFQATT; CDR2 reads SNEGSKA (reference sequence). The CDR3 region is CSARGPDTIYF. Here the CDR3 DNA reads TGCAGTGCTAGAGGGCCAGACACCATATATTTT.